This TCR beta chain comes out of a study of read filtering for tumor transcriptome and immune sequencing. Study-wide background: Transcriptome libraries were built from DNase-treated RNA. General study findings and limits: RNA-seq captured clonotypes less deeply and reliably than IR-seq. IR-seq and RNA-seq agreed better without single-read clonotypes.

This clonotype has at least ten counts. The antigen remains undetermined. V was cut by 0 bases and J by 2 bases, with 9 bases left in between. Germline V gene data show CDR1 as SGHDT and CDR2 as YYEEEE. The CDR3 spans 15 residues. From around 0.4 ug of RNA, a library with molecular barcoded alpha/delta and beta/gamma adaptors was made. Via MiXCR, TCRdb re-called the reads, giving one row per CDR3 protein. The sample consists of 45,000 to 50,000 distinct CDR3 sequences, around 12% of them appearing once. The TCR was taken from a donor aged 40 or over with multiple myeloma. Sequences were obtained from a population of CD138-negative cells sorted from bone marrow. The chain employs TRBV5-6 and TRBJ1-3; D unresolved. The CDR3 nucleotides read TGTGCCAGCAGCTTGGGGCCAGGCGCTGGAAACACCATATATTTT. This gives the protein CASSLGPGAGNTIYF. Variable domain in full (rest from reference TRBV5-6 and TRBJ1-3): DAGVTQSPTHLIKTRGQQVTLRCSPKSGHDTVSWYQQALGQGPQFIFQYYEEEERQRGNFPDRFSGHQFPNYSSELNVNALLLGDSALYLCASSLGPGAGNTIYFGEGSWLTVV.